These 9 T cell receptor beta chains came from one sample sequenced in a study of early T cells in non-severe SARS-CoV-2 infection. TCRdb passed the 5' RACE reads through MiXCR, listing each CDR3 protein once. Among about 60,000 distinct CDR3 sequences listed, 20% were seen once. Sequences were derived from whole blood, sampled at baseline. Source of these receptors: an adult who was a healthcare worker with PCR-confirmed SARS-CoV-2 infection or an uninfected control (not recorded which).

This clonotype was observed a handful of times. The chain combines TRBV27 with TRBJ1-1, with TRBD1 matching 9 bases. V shed 8 bases and J 0 bases; nucleotides not matched to a gene: 13. CDR1 and CDR2 (germline): MNHEY, SMNVEV (reference sequence). The CDR3 is 17 amino acids. CDR3 loop: CASPPPGQGGMNTEAFF. The CDR3 bases are TGTGCCAGCCCTCCCCCGGGACAGGGTGGTATGAACACTGAAGCTTTCTTT.

The V call is TRBV2, the J call TRBJ2-1; 12 bases align to TRBD2. The trim removed 8 bases at V and 5 bases at J, leaving 10 bases unmatched. Per germline, CDR1 SNHLY and CDR2 FYNNEI. This CDR3 has 16 residues. CDR3 loop: CASFFLAGGQNNEQFF. The CDR3 nucleotides read TGTGCCAGCTTTTTCCTAGCGGGGGGGCAGAACAATGAGCAGTTCTTC.

The rearrangement links TRBV3-1 to TRBJ2-4; the match to TRBD1 covers 8 bases. CDR3 length equals 17 residues. The V gene's germline CDR1 is LGHDT and CDR2 YNNKEL (reference sequence). V shed 4 bases, J shed 0 bases, and the junction held 8 bases outside the gene matches. The chain's CDR3 is CASSLYRGMKAKNIQYF. The CDR3 DNA reads TGTGCCAGCAGCCTCTACAGGGGGATGAAAGCCAAAAACATTCAGTACTTC.

This clonotype has ten or more counts. The J gene is TRBJ1-1, the V gene TRBV13; 7 bases fit TRBD1. J was trimmed by 0 bases and V by 0 bases; bases with no gene match: 7. The germline gives CDR1 PRHDT, CDR2 FYEKMQ (reference sequence). CDR3 size: 17 residues. The CDR3 region is CASSLGTGWSMNTEAFF. The CDR3 region has the DNA TGTGCCAGCAGCTTAGGGACAGGGTGGAGCATGAACACTGAAGCTTTCTTT. The variable domain in full, with the rest retrieved from reference TRBV13 and TRBJ1-1, is AAGVIQSPRHLIKEKRETATLKCYPIPRHDTVYWYQQGPGQDPQFLISFYEKMQSDKGSIPDRFSAQQFSDYHSELNMSSLELGDSALYFCASSLGTGWSMNTEAFFGQGTRLTVV.

The rearrangement uses TRBV4-1 and TRBJ1-1; maybe TRBD1 (5 bases). This CDR3 is 17 amino acids long. V shed 0 bases and J shed 4 bases, with 18 bases lying between them. CDR1 and CDR2 from the germline V gene are MGHRA and YSYEKL. CDR3 in amino acids: CASSQDPAGIYGTEAFF. The CDR3 nucleotides read TGCGCCAGCAGCCAAGATCCCGCAGGGATATATGGCACTGAAGCTTTCTTT.

The chain links TRBV7-9 to TRBJ1-4; D is unresolved. The CDR3 spans 15 residues. V was shortened by 5 bases and J by 4 bases, with 14 bases between the two germline ends. Per the germline V gene, CDR1 is SEHNR and CDR2 is FQNEAQ (reference sequence). The CDR3 region has the DNA TGTGCCAGCAGCGCTAGACGTGGCGTTAATGAAAAACTGTTTTTT. This sequence encodes CASSARRGVNEKLFF.

J is TRBJ2-7 and V is TRBV4-1, with TRBD2 matching over 8 bases. The CDR3 is made up of 16 amino acids. Germline CDR1 and CDR2: MGHRA and YSYEKL. The trim removed 0 bases at V and 4 bases at J, leaving 8 bases unmatched. The CDR3 sequence is CASSQEPGGPAYEQYF. Written as DNA, the CDR3 is TGCGCCAGCAGCCAAGAGCCGGGGGGGCCGGCGTACGAGCAGTACTTC.

Here the CDR3 reads CASSPATNYGYTF. CDR3 nucleotides: TGTGCCAGCAGCCCTGCTACCAACTATGGCTACACCTTC. The chain uses TRBV13 and TRBJ1-2; no reliable D call. The germline V gene has CDR1 PRHDT and CDR2 FYEKMQ (reference sequence). Trimming took off 5 bases at V and 2 bases at J, with 9 bases between the two ends. This CDR3 has 13 residues.

The chain couples TRBV12-3 or TRBV12-4 to TRBJ1-5; D is ambiguous. This CDR3 is 14 amino acids long. Trimming cost V 7 bases and J 1 base, with 11 bases left between them. The CDR3 here is CASISTPSNQPQHF. The DNA of the CDR3 is TGTGCCAGCATTTCGACCCCAAGCAATCAGCCCCAGCATTTT.